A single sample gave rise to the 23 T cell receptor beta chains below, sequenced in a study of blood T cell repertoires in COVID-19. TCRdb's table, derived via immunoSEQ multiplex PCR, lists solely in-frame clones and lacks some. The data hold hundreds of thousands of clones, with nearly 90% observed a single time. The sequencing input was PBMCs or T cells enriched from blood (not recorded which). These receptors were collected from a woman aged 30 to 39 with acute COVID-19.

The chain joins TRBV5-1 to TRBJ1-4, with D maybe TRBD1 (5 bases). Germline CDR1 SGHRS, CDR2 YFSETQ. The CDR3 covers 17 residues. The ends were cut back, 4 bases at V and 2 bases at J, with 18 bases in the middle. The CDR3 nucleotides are TGCGCCAGCAGCCTACGCGGGGGAGAAGATACTAATGAAAAACTGTTTTTT. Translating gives CASSLRGGEDTNEKLFF.

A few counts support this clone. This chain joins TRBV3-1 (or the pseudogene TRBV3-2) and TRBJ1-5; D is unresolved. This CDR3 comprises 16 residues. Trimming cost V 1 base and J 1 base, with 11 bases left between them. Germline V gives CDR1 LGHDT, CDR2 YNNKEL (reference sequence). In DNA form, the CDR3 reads TGTGCCAGCAGCCAAGCCCCGGGTATGAGCAATCAGCCCCAGCATTTT. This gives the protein CASSQAPGMSNQPQHF.

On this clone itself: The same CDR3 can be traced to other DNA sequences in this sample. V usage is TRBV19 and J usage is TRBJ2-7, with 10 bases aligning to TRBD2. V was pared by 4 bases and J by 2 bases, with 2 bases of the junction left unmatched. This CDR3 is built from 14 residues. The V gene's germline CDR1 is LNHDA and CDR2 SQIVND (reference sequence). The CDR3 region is CASSSSGGTYEQYF. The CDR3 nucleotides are TGTGCCAGTAGTAGTAGCGGGGGGACCTACGAGCAGTACTTC.

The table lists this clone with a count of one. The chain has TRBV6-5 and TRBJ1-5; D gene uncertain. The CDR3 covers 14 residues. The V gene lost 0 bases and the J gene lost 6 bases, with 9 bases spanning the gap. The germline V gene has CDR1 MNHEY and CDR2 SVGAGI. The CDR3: CASSYSTGSQPQHF. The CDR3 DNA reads TGTGCCAGCAGTTACTCGACTGGGAGTCAGCCCCAGCATTTT.

The CDR3, as DNA: TGTGCCAGCAGCCTTACAGGGGGTAAGACCTACGAGCAGTACTTC. Translating it yields CASSLTGGKTYEQYF. V is TRBV6-1 and J is TRBJ2-7, with 8 positions matching TRBD1. The CDR3 loop spans 15 amino acids. The J segment lost 2 bases and the V segment lost 6 bases, leaving 9 bases of the junction unmatched. Germline loops: CDR1 MNHNS, CDR2 SASEGT.

CDR3 in amino acids: CASSLGGPIYEQYF. CDR3 in DNA: TGTGCCAGCAGCTTGGGAGGGCCAATCTACGAGCAGTACTTC. J is TRBJ2-7 and V is TRBV7-2; TRBD2 agrees at 7 bases. The J segment lost 3 bases and the V segment lost 3 bases, leaving 5 bases of the junction unmatched. CDR1 is SGHTA and CDR2 is FQGNSA in the germline V gene. The CDR3 length is 14 residues.

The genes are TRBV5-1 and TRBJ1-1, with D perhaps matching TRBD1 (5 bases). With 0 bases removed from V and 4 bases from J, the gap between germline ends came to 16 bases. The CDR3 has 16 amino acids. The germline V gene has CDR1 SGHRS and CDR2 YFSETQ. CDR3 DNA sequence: TGCGCCAGCAGCTTGGTTACCGTTGCGGGGGGCACTGAAGCTTTCTTT. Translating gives CASSLVTVAGGTEAFF.

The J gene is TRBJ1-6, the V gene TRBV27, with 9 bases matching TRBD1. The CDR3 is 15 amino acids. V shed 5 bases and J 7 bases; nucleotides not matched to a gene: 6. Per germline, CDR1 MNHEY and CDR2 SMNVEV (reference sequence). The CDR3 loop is CASSMTGGKNSPLHF. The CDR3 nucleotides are TGTGCCAGCAGTATGACAGGGGGAAAGAATTCACCCCTCCACTTT.

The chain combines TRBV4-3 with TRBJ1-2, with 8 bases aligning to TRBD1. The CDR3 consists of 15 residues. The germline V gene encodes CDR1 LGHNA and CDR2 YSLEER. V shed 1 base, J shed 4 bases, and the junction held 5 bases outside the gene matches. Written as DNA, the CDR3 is TGCGCCAGCAGCCAAGTGACAGGGGCTGGCTATGGCTACACCTTC. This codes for CASSQVTGAGYGYTF.

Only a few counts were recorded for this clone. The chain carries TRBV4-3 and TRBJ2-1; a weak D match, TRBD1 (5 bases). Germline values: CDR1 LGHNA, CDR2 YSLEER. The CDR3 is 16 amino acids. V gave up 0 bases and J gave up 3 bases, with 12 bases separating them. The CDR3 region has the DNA TGCGCCAGCAGCCAAGATCAGGGTTTAGGCTACAATGAGCAGTTCTTC. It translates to CASSQDQGLGYNEQFF.

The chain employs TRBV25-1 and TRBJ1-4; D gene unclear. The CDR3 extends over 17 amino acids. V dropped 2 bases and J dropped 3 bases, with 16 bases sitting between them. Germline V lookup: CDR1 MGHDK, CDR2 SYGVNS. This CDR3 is CASSESRSGHPNEKLFF. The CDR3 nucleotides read TGTGCCAGCAGTGAAAGTCGCTCAGGCCACCCTAATGAAAAACTGTTTTTT.

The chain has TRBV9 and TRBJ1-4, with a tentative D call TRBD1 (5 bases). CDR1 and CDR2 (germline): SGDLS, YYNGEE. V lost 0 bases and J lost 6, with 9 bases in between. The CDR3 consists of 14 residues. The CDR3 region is CASSVGRGYEKLFF. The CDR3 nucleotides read TGTGCCAGCAGCGTAGGTAGGGGTTATGAAAAACTGTTTTTT.

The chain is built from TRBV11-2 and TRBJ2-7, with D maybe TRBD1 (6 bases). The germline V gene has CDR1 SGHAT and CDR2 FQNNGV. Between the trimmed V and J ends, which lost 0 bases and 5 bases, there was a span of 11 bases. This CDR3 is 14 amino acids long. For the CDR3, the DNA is TGTGCCAGCAGCTTAGATCACAGGGCCAACGAGCAGTACTTC. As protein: CASSLDHRANEQYF.

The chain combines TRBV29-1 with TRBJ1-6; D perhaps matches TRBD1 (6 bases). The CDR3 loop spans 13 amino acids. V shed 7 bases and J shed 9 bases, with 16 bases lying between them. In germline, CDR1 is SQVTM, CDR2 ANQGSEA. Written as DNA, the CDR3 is TGCAGCGCCCTATGGGGGCGAGGTTCACCCCTCCACTTT. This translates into CSALWGRGSPLHF.

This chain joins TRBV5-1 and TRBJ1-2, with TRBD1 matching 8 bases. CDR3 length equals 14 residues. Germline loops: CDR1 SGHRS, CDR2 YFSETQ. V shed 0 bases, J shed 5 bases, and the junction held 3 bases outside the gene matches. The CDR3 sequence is CASSLADRGYGYTF. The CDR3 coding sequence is TGCGCCAGCAGCTTGGCCGACAGGGGTTATGGCTACACCTTC.

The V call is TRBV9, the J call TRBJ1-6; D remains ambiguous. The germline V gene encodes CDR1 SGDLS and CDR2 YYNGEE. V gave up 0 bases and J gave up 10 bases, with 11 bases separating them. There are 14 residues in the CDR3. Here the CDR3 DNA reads TGTGCCAGCAGCGTAGTCGGGGTTGGATCACCCCTCCACTTT. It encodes CASSVVGVGSPLHF. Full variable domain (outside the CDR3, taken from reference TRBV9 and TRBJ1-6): DSGVTQTPKHLITATGQRVTLRCSPRSGDLSVYWYQQSLDQGLQFLIQYYNGEERAKGNILERFSAQQFPDLHSELNLSSLELGDSALYFCASSVVGVGSPLHFGNGTRLTVT.

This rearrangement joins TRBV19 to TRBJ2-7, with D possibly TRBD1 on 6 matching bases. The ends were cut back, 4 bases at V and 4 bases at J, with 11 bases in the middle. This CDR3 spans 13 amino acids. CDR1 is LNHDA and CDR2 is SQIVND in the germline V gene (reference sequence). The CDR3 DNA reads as TGTGCCAGTAGTAGGGGGCCTTCATACGAGCAGTACTTC. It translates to CASSRGPSYEQYF.

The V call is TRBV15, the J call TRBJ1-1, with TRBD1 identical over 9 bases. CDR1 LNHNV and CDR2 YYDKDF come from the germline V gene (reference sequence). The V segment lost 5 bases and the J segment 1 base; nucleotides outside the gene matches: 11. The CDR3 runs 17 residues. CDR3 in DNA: TGTGCCACCAGCCCCGGACCACAGGGGGCAGGGAACACTGAAGCTTTCTTT. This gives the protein CATSPGPQGAGNTEAFF.

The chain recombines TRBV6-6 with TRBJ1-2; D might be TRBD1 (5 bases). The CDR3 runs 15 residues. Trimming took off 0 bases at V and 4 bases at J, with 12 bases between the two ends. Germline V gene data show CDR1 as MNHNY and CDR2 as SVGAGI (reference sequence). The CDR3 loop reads CASSYSNTGVYGYTF. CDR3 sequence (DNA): TGTGCCAGCAGTTACTCGAACACAGGAGTCTATGGCTACACCTTC.

CDR3 residues: CAWSEDISYNSPLHF. The CDR3 region has the DNA TGTGCCTGGAGTGAGGACATCTCCTATAATTCACCCCTCCACTTT. The genes are TRBV30 and TRBJ1-6, with D possibly matching TRBD1 (5 bases). The CDR3 runs 15 residues. V dropped 1 base and J dropped 0 bases, with 7 bases sitting between them. Germline V gives CDR1 GTSNPN, CDR2 SVGIG (reference sequence).

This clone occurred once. The CDR3 DNA reads as TGTGCCAGCAGCTTAAACAGGAATTCACCCCTCCACTTT. Encoded protein: CASSLNRNSPLHF. The chain combines TRBV7-2 with TRBJ1-6, with D maybe TRBD1 (5 bases). V shed 2 bases and J shed 7 bases, with 6 bases lying between them. This CDR3 comprises 13 residues. Germline V gene sequence: CDR1 SGHTA, CDR2 FQGNSA.

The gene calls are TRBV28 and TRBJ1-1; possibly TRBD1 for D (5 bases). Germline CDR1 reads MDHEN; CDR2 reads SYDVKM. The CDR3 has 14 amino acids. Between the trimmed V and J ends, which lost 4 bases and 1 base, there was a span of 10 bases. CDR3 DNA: TGTGCCAGCAGTTCCTCGGGGGGGAACACTGAAGCTTTCTTT. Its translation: CASSSSGGNTEAFF.

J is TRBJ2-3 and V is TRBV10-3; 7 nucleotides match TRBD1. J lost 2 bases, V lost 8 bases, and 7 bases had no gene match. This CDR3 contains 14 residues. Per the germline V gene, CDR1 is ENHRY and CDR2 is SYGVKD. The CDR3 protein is CAIRRDSNTDTQYF. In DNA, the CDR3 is TGTGCCATCCGCCGGGACAGCAACACAGATACGCAGTATTTT.